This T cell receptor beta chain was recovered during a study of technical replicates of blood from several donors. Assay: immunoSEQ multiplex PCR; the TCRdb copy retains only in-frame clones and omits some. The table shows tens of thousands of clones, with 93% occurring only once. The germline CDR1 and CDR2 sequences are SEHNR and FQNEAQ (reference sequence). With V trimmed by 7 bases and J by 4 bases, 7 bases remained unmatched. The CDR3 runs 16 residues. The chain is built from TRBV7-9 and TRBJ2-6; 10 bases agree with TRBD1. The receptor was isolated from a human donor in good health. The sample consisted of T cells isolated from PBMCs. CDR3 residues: CASTRTGGSGANVLTF. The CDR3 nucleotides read TGTGCCAGCACTCGGACAGGGGGATCCGGGGCCAACGTCCTGACTTTC.